The clone carrying this T cell receptor beta chain was seen repeatedly, ten times or more. This sample is drawn from a study of regulatory T cells in long-lasting Graves disease. The CDR3 is 15 residues long. V was cut by 6 bases and J by 1 base, with 15 bases left in between. From germline, CDR1 is MDHEN and CDR2 SYDVKM. HTBI primers from iRepertoire and Arm-PCR of CDR3 regions yielded the TCR beta libraries. Via MiXCR, TCRdb re-called the multiplex PCR reads, giving one row per CDR3 protein. The sample shows roughly 400,000 distinct CDR3 sequences, around 20% of them seen only once. Time point defined: persistent/refractory GD, antithyroid drugs over 5 years with positive TRAb. PBMC RNA served as the TCR library source.

J is TRBJ2-5 and V is TRBV28, with D tentatively TRBD2 (6 bases). This TCR derives from a female donor with Graves disease. The source material was peripheral blood mononuclear cells (PBMCs), sampled when the disease was refractory, from a patient treated with antithyroid drugs. The CDR3: CASSPRDSGQETQYF. CDR3 coding DNA: TGTGCCAGCAGCCCCCGGGACTCGGGCCAAGAGACCCAGTACTTC.